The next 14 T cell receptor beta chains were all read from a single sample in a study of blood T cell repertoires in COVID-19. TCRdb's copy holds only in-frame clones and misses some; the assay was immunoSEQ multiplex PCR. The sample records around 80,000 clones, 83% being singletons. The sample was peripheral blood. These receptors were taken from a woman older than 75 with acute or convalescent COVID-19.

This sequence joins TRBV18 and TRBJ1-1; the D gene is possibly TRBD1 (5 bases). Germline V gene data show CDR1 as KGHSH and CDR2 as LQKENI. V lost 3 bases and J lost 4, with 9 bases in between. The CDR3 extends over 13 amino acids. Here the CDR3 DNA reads TGTGCCAGCTCACCCCAGGGTGGCACTGAAGCTTTCTTT. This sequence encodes CASSPQGGTEAFF.

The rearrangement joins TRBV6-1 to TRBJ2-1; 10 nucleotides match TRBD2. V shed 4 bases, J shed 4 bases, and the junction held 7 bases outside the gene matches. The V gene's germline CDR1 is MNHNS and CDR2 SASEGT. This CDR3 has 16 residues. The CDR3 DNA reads TGTGCCAGCAGTGTAGCGACTAGCGGGTATTACAATGAGCAGTTCTTC. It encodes CASSVATSGYYNEQFF.

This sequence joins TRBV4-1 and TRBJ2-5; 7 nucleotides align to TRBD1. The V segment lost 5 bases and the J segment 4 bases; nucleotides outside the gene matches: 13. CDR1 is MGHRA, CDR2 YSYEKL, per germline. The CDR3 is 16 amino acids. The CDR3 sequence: CASSISGETGAETQYF. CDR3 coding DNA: TGCGCCAGCAGCATTAGTGGAGAAACAGGGGCAGAGACCCAGTACTTC.

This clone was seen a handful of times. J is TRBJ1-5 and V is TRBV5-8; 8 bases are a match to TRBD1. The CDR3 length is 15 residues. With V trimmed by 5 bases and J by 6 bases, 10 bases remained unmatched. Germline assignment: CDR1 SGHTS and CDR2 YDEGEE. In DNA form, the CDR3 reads TGTGCCAGCAGTTTTGGACAGGGTTTGGGTCAGCCCCAGCATTTT. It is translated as CASSFGQGLGQPQHF. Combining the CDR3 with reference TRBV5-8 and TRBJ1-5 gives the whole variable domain EAGVTQSPTHLIKTRGQQATLRCSPISGHTSVYWYQQALGLGLQFLLWYDEGEERNRGNFPPRFSGRQFPNYSSELNVNALELEDSALYLCASSFGQGLGQPQHFGDGTRLSIL.

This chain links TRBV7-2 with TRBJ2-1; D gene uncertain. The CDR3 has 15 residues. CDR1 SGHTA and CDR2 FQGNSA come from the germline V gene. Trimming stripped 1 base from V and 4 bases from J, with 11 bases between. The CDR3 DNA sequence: TGTGCCAGCAGCTTAGGAATCCTAGTGTACAATGAGCAGTTCTTC. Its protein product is CASSLGILVYNEQFF. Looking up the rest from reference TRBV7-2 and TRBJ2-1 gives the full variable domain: GAGVSQSPSNKVTEKGKDVELRCDPISGHTALYWYRQSLGQGLEFLIYFQGNSAPDKSGLPSDRFSAERTGGSVSTLTIQRTQQEDSAVYLCASSLGILVYNEQFFGPGTRLTVL.

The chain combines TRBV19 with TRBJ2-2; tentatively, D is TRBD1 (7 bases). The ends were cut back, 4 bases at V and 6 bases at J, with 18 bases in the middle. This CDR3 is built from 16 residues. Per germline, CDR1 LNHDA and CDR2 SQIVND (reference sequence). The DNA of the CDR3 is TGTGCCAGTAGTACAGAGTTCAGGGGGGTACCCGGGGAGCTGTTTTTT. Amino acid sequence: CASSTEFRGVPGELFF.

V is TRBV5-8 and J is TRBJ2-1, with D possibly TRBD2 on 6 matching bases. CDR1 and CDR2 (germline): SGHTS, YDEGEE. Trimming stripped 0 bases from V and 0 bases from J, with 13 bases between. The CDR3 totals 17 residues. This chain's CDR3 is CASSLGRAGSSYNEQFF. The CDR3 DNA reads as TGTGCCAGCAGCTTGGGTAGAGCGGGCAGCTCCTACAATGAGCAGTTCTTC.

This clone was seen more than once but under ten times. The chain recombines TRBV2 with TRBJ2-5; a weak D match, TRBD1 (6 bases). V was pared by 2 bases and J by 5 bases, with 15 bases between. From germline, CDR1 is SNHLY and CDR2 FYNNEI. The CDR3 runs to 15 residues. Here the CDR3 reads CASSERLTGRETQYF. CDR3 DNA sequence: TGTGCCAGCAGTGAAAGGCTCACAGGGCGTGAGACCCAGTACTTC.

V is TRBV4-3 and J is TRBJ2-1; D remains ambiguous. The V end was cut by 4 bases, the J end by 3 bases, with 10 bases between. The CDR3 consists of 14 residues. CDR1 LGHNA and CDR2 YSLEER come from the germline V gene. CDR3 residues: CASSREQFYNEQFF. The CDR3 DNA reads TGCGCCAGCAGCCGAGAACAGTTCTACAATGAGCAGTTCTTC.

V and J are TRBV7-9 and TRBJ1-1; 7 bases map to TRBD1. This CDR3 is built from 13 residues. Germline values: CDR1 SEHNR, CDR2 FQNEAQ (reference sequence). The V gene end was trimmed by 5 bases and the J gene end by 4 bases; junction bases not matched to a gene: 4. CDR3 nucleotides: TGTGCCAGCAGCAACTACAGGGGCACTGAAGCTTTCTTT. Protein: CASSNYRGTEAFF.

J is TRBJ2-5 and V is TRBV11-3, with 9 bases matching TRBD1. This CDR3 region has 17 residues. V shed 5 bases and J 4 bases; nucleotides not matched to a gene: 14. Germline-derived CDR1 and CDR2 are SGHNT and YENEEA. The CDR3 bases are TGTGCCAGCAGCCCAGACTTCGGGACAGGGATAAGAGAGACCCAGTACTTC. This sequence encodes CASSPDFGTGIRETQYF.

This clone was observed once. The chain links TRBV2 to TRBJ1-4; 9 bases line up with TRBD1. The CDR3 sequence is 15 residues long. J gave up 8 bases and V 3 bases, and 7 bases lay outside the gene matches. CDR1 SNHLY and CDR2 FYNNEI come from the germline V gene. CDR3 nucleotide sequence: TGTGCCAGCAGTGACGGGGGACAGGGAGGAGAAAAACTGTTTTTT. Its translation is CASSDGGQGGEKLFF.

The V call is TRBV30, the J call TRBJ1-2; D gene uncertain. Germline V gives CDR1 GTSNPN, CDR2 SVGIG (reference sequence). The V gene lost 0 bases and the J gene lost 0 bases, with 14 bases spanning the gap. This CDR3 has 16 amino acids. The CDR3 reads CAWSVQRRLPNYGYTF. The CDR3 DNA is TGTGCCTGGAGTGTCCAGCGAAGGCTACCTAACTATGGCTACACCTTC.

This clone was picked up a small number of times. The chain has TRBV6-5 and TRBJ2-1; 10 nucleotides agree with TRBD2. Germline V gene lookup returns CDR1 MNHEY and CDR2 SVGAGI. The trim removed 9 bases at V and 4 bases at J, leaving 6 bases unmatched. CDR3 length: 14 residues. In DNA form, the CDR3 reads TGTGCCAGTCGGAGGACTAGCGGTTACAATGAGCAGTTCTTC. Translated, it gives CASRRTSGYNEQFF.